The 9 T cell receptor beta chains given below trace back to one sample, sequenced in a study of shared clonotypes between healthy human individuals (dated by TCRdb to 2018 to 2021). The library was built by means of the immunoSEQ multiplex PCR assay. TCRdb provides this immuneACCESS table in a form limited to in-frame rearrangements. Some clones are lacking; in checked studies, under half of them reflect an unresolved V gene, and why the rest are absent is not known. In this sample the table shows more than 400,000 clones, roughly 80% of which occur a single time. Over 9.5% of the sample comes from the top ten. The sequencing input was PBMCs. The receptors come from a woman aged 40 to 50 in good health. Some clones in this sample may be carry-over from other donors' samples.

This clone was seen only a few times. The chain uses TRBV11-2 and TRBJ1-4, with a possible D match to TRBD1 (6 bases). Deletions cut 2 bases from V and 2 bases from J, with 12 bases between. The CDR3 is 16 amino acids. The germline V gene has CDR1 SGHAT and CDR2 FQNNGV. This chain's CDR3 is CASSLFGGPTNEKLFF. The CDR3 coding sequence is TGTGCCAGCAGCTTATTTGGGGGGCCGACTAATGAAAAACTGTTTTTT.

This chain joins TRBV5-1 and TRBJ1-4; a possible D gene is TRBD1 (5 bases). V dropped 0 bases and J dropped 8 bases, with 20 bases sitting between them. CDR1 is SGHRS and CDR2 is YFSETQ in the germline V gene. The CDR3 consists of 17 residues. CDR3: CASSLGRVDKGAEKLFF. CDR3 nucleotides: TGCGCCAGCAGCTTGGGGAGGGTGGACAAGGGAGCCGAAAAACTGTTTTTT. Filled out from reference TRBV5-1 and TRBJ1-4, the complete variable domain reads KAGVTQTPRYLIKTRGQQVTLSCSPISGHRSVSWYQQTPGQGLQFLFEYFSETQRNKGNFPGRFSGRQFSNSRSEMNVSTLELGDSALYLCASSLGRVDKGAEKLFFGSGTQLSVL.

This clone was seen once. The CDR3 loop is CASSRSLAGGLAGELFF. The CDR3 nucleotides are TGCGCCAGCAGCCGCTCCCTAGCGGGAGGGTTGGCCGGGGAGCTGTTTTTT. The chain combines TRBV4-3 with TRBJ2-2, with 12 bases fitting TRBD2. Germline lookup yields CDR1 LGHNA and CDR2 YSLEER. Unmatched junction bases numbered 9, after V lost 4 bases and J lost 6 bases. The CDR3 extends over 17 amino acids.

This clone was counted between two and nine times. A far larger clone is a single base away, which makes a read error likely. CDR3 amino acids: CAWSVHITYGYTF. The CDR3 coding sequence is TGTGCCTGGAGTGTTCACATAACCTATGGCTACACCTTC. The V and J genes are TRBV30 and TRBJ1-2; no definite D call. Germline CDR1 is GTSNPN and CDR2 is SVGIG (reference sequence). The CDR3 runs 13 residues. V shed 0 bases and J shed 4 bases, with 9 bases lying between them.

The rearrangement joins TRBV27 to TRBJ2-7; D possibly corresponds to TRBD1 (7 bases). This CDR3 spans 14 amino acids. Trimming took off 3 bases at V and 1 base at J, with 10 bases between the two ends. Germline V gene sequence: CDR1 MNHEY, CDR2 SMNVEV (reference sequence). CDR3 DNA: TGTGCCAGCAGTTTGGGGGGACAGTCCTACGAGCAGTACTTC. This encodes CASSLGGQSYEQYF.

The rearrangement uses TRBV9 and TRBJ1-2; no clear D. Germline loops: CDR1 SGDLS, CDR2 YYNGEE. V gave up 4 bases and J gave up 4 bases, with 17 bases separating them. This CDR3 region has 15 residues. The CDR3 DNA reads as TGTGCCAGCAGCAGACGGGCCCCCCGGGGCTATGGCTACACCTTC. Amino acid sequence: CASSRRAPRGYGYTF.

The V gene is TRBV7-8, the J gene TRBJ2-1; 10 bases fit TRBD2. From germline, CDR1 is SGHVS and CDR2 FQNEAQ. With V trimmed by 2 bases and J by 2 bases, 9 bases remained unmatched. There are 18 residues in the CDR3. Written as DNA, the CDR3 is TGTGCCAGCAGCTTACTTCCTAGCGGGAGCCTCGCCTACAATGAGCAGTTCTTC. This encodes CASSLLPSGSLAYNEQFF.

The chain employs TRBV7-2 and TRBJ1-1; 9 bases are shared with TRBD1. Germline V gene sequence: CDR1 SGHTA, CDR2 FQGNSA. V lost 5 bases and J lost 6; bases outside the gene matches: 16. The length of the CDR3 is 17 residues. CDR3 DNA sequence: TGTGCCAGCAGCATAAGACAGGGGGTTGGTCTAAGCGCTGAAGCTTTCTTT. Translated: CASSIRQGVGLSAEAFF.

On this clone: The same CDR3 can be traced to other DNA sequences in this sample. The chain joins TRBV28 to TRBJ1-1; D unclear. Trimming removed 3 bases from V and 6 bases from J, with 8 bases in between. CDR1 is MDHEN, CDR2 SYDVKM, per germline. There are 12 residues in the CDR3. CDR3 sequence reads: CASSFRVAEAFF. The CDR3 region has the DNA TGTGCCAGCAGTTTTCGAGTTGCTGAAGCTTTCTTT.